Following are 5 T cell receptor beta chains from one sample sequenced in a study of T cells in localized non-small cell lung cancer. TCRdb keeps only in-frame clones here, not all; method: immunoSEQ multiplex PCR. The table lists over 20,000 clones, roughly 92% of them singletons. The sample was peripheral blood, taken before any cancer treatment. These receptor sequences come from a woman aged 35 to 69 with stage I lung adenocarcinoma.

The chain recombines TRBV7-9 with TRBJ1-2; weak D call: TRBD1 (6 bases). The germline V and J ends were trimmed by 5 bases and 8 bases, with 18 bases remaining between them. Germline CDR1 SEHNR, CDR2 FQNEAQ (reference sequence). The CDR3 has 14 amino acids. The CDR3 here is CASSPDGQGRGYTF. In nucleotides, the CDR3 is TGTGCCAGCAGCCCAGACGGGCAGGGGCGCGGCTACACCTTC.

This chain links TRBV5-1 with TRBJ2-1; 9 nucleotides match TRBD1. Per the germline V gene, CDR1 is SGHRS and CDR2 is YFSETQ. The V gene end was trimmed by 0 bases and the J gene end by 4 bases; junction bases not matched to a gene: 23. The CDR3 is made up of 22 amino acids. CDR3 coding DNA: TGCGCCAGCAGCTTGGGCAATACCGGGACAGGGCGACCTGGGGCAATATACAATGAGCAGTTCTTC. Amino acid sequence: CASSLGNTGTGRPGAIYNEQFF.

The chain combines TRBV27 with TRBJ2-1, with 7 nucleotides matching TRBD1. The germline V gene encodes CDR1 MNHEY and CDR2 SMNVEV (reference sequence). This CDR3 has 15 residues. V was clipped by 6 bases and J by 8 bases; unmatched bases: 13. Written as DNA, the CDR3 is TGTGCCAGCAGCCGCCGGCCAGACAGGGTCGATGAGCAGTTCTTC. The encoded protein is CASSRRPDRVDEQFF.

The CDR3 nucleotides are TGTGCCAGCAGCTTAAGCACCTGGGGCGAGACCCAGTACTTC. Translating it yields CASSLSTWGETQYF. The rearrangement links TRBV7-9 to TRBJ2-5; the D gene is possibly TRBD1 (5 bases). The CDR3 is 14 amino acids. Germline V CDR1 and CDR2: SEHNR, FQNEAQ (reference sequence). The germline V and J ends were trimmed by 2 bases and 5 bases, with 12 bases remaining between them.

The chain couples TRBV10-1 to TRBJ2-1; 9 bases match TRBD2. From germline, CDR1 is WNHNN and CDR2 SYGVQD (reference sequence). This CDR3 has 13 amino acids. Trimming removed 7 bases from V and 12 bases from J; junction bases left unmatched: 10. CDR3 amino acids: CASTGLAGGGQFF. CDR3 sequence (DNA): TGCGCCAGCACAGGCCTTGCGGGAGGGGGGCAGTTCTTC.